A selection of T cell receptor beta chains follows, all from one sample in a study of T-cell reconstitution after alpha-beta-depleted transplantation in children. TCRdb re-analysed the PCR reads in MiXCR, keeping a single row per CDR3 protein. The sample gives 300,000 to 400,000 distinct CDR3 sequences, around 16% of which show up once; about 41% is in the top ten. The input for sequencing was PBMCs, mostly from graft donor cells, taken 360 days after TCRalphabeta/CD19-depleted stem cell transplant. The receptor set was obtained from a male patient between 2 and 10 years old who had a stem cell transplant for acute lymphoblastic leukemia, so the T cells may come from the graft donor. The CDR3 runs from the conserved cysteine through the conserved F or W. Fields, in order: CDR3 protein, V gene.

CDR3 protein: CASSLTSGAYNEQFF; V gene: TRBV12-3/TRBV12-4
CDR3 protein: CASSRRIAYEQYF; V gene: TRBV6-5
CDR3 protein: CASSGGGTDTQYF; V gene: TRBV4-2
CDR3 protein: CASSFRGGYSNQPQHF; V gene: TRBV12-3/TRBV12-4
CDR3 protein: CASSWVSGLAGGNEQFF; V gene: TRBV7-2
CDR3 protein: CASSSSRLAGTSNTGELFF; V gene: TRBV7-8
CDR3 protein: CSAGGTSTDTQYF; V gene: TRBV20-1
CDR3 protein: CASSLFPRTRNNEQFF; V gene: TRBV28
CDR3 protein: CSVGGVDREWQETQYF; V gene: TRBV29-1
CDR3 protein: CSARDPPIMSYNEQFF; V gene: TRBV20-1
CDR3 protein: CASSPQSGLSTDTQYF; V gene: TRBV7-3
CDR3 protein: CASNFSPGGQFF; V gene: TRBV28
CDR3 protein: CSARSRTSGNTGELFF; V gene: TRBV20-1
CDR3 protein: CASKSSWGAYNEQFF; V gene: TRBV6-1
CDR3 protein: CASENRDRGSEQYF; V gene: TRBV28
CDR3 protein: CASSPPFPGATDTQYF; V gene: TRBV18
CDR3 protein: CASSLLSSQETQYF; V gene: TRBV12-3/TRBV12-4
CDR3 protein: CASKGLAMDNEQFF; V gene: TRBV27
CDR3 protein: CASSISRTSGTYEQYF; V gene: TRBV19
CDR3 protein: CASSFRGATTEAFF; V gene: TRBV5-1
CDR3 protein: CASRPGGEQETQYF; V gene: TRBV12-3/TRBV12-4
CDR3 protein: CASSLVAGGETQYF; V gene: TRBV12-3/TRBV12-4
CDR3 protein: CASSLPGTGNYGYTF; V gene: TRBV5-5
CDR3 protein: CASSLPGRMETQYF; V gene: TRBV12-3/TRBV12-4
CDR3 protein: CASSYSILLSGRTGVAYEQYF; V gene: TRBV6-2/TRBV6-3
CDR3 protein: CASSLSVRVAKNIQYF; V gene: TRBV5-1
CDR3 protein: CASSPGTRGQFF; V gene: TRBV3-1
CDR3 protein: CASSWTVSYEQYF; V gene: TRBV28
CDR3 protein: CSVEDPQGAPYEQYF; V gene: TRBV29-1
CDR3 protein: CASSFELTSTLDTQYF; V gene: TRBV5-5
CDR3 protein: CASSPQGPGELFF; V gene: TRBV4-2
CDR3 protein: CASSVRDSPEAFF; V gene: TRBV12-3/TRBV12-4
CDR3 protein: CATSIRGSSYEQYF; V gene: TRBV15
CDR3 protein: CASSQDLGESTEAFF; V gene: TRBV4-2
CDR3 protein: CAISESTSGPYGGQFF; V gene: TRBV10-3
CDR3 protein: CASSLGLISSTDTQYF; V gene: TRBV7-8
CDR3 protein: CASQIGMSNQPQHF; V gene: TRBV6-2/TRBV6-3
CDR3 protein: CASSLGEPSDTEAFF; V gene: TRBV5-1
CDR3 protein: CASRGSGGNTEAFF; V gene: TRBV5-1
CDR3 protein: CAWIGTGNTEAFF; V gene: TRBV30
CDR3 protein: CSARDYPYLLPEGETQYF; V gene: TRBV20-1
CDR3 protein: CASSPFTNTEAFF; V gene: TRBV12-3/TRBV12-4
CDR3 protein: CASSDGRVYEQFF; V gene: TRBV9
CDR3 protein: CSARDPRDRRHEQYF; V gene: TRBV20-1
CDR3 protein: CASSPVPGQVPSGATYEQYF; V gene: TRBV18
CDR3 protein: CASSQVFYRGRQGQETQYF; V gene: TRBV4-3
CDR3 protein: CASSLDYPDTQYF; V gene: TRBV5-5
CDR3 protein: CASALGAGVRSNQPQHF; V gene: TRBV12-3/TRBV12-4
CDR3 protein: CASSSSGDSLKGSYNEQFF; V gene: TRBV11-2
CDR3 protein: CASSPKTDTGELFF; V gene: TRBV3-1
CDR3 protein: CASSLIGGSAYEQYF; V gene: TRBV5-6
CDR3 protein: CASSLEGQGWADTQYF; V gene: TRBV28
CDR3 protein: CASSQRWEVEYDNSPLHF; V gene: TRBV4-1
CDR3 protein: CASSAGTAQQYF; V gene: TRBV19
CDR3 protein: CASSGGTGPLPGELFF; V gene: TRBV5-5
CDR3 protein: CASSLGPGDIQYF; V gene: TRBV7-8
CDR3 protein: CASSPSGLNTEAFF; V gene: TRBV7-3
CDR3 protein: CASSLVSGQDYNEQFF; V gene: TRBV7-2
CDR3 protein: CAARTSGRAYEQYF; V gene: TRBV28